A single sample is the source of the 2 T cell receptor beta chains below, sequenced in a study of graft-versus-host responses after intestinal transplantation. The assay was immunoSEQ multiplex PCR, and TCRdb's table has in-frame clones only and misses some. Found here are some 85,000 clones, just under 95% of them singletons; the top ten hold around 0.44%. For these receptors, no antigen is known. The specimen was unstimulated CD8+ T cells sorted from spleen or lymph node cells, collected before transplant. The origin of the receptors is a human donor who was the organ donor for an intestinal transplant.

The chain couples TRBV6-6 to TRBJ2-7, with a weak D call TRBD2 (6 bases). V lost 9 bases and J lost 5, with 17 bases in between. The V gene's germline CDR1 is MNHNY and CDR2 SVGAGI (reference sequence). This CDR3 spans 13 amino acids. CDR3 bases: TGTGCCAGTTCTCTGAGGTGGGGGGACGAGCAGTACTTC. Translation gives CASSLRWGDEQYF.

As DNA, the CDR3 is TGTGCCAGCAGCTCCTCGGTGGCAGGGAACTCTGGAAACACCATATATTTT. It encodes CASSSSVAGNSGNTIYF. This chain uses TRBV7-9 with TRBJ1-3, with D possibly being TRBD1 (5 bases). The V end was cut by 4 bases, the J end by 0 bases, with 16 bases between. The length of the CDR3 is 17 residues. Germline V gene data show CDR1 as SEHNR and CDR2 as FQNEAQ (reference sequence). Using reference TRBV7-9 and TRBJ1-3 for the parts outside the CDR3, the full variable domain is DTGVSQNPRHKITKRGQNVTFRCDPISEHNRLYWYRQTLGQGPEFLTYFQNEAQLEKSRLLSDRFSAERPKGSFSTLEIQRTEQGDSAMYLCASSSSVAGNSGNTIYFGEGSWLTVV.